This T cell receptor beta chain emerged from a study of T-cell memory formation after mild COVID-19. General study results and limits: Second-wave clones peaking on day 37 lacked confirmed SARS-CoV-2 specificity. Day 15 to 85 contracting clones showed balanced CD4/CD8; day 15 to 37 expanders favored CD4+.

After removal of 0 bases from V and 5 bases from J, the junction contained 5 bases not matched to a gene. Per the germline V gene, CDR1 is MNHNY and CDR2 is SVGAGI (reference sequence). CDR3 length: 16 residues. This clonotype was found many times. Its target is unknown. 5'RACE with constant-segment primers yielded barcoded, UMI-tagged TCR alpha and TCR beta cDNA libraries. TCRdb called the 5' RACE reads again in MiXCR, with one record for every CDR3 protein. This sample has roughly 13,000 distinct CDR3 sequences; about 14% occur once, and the top ten carry roughly 50%. Sequenced: PBMCs or a T cell subset sorted from them (not recorded which). This chain uses TRBV6-6 with TRBJ2-2; 8 bases align to TRBD1. The TCR originated in a man between 18 and 29 years old who had mild COVID-19 (a few samples of this study predate the infection). Cell type and time point are not known. CDR3 sequence (DNA): TGTGCCAGCAGTTACTCTGGACAGGGCGGGACCGGGGAGCTGTTTTTT. Its protein is CASSYSGQGGTGELFF.